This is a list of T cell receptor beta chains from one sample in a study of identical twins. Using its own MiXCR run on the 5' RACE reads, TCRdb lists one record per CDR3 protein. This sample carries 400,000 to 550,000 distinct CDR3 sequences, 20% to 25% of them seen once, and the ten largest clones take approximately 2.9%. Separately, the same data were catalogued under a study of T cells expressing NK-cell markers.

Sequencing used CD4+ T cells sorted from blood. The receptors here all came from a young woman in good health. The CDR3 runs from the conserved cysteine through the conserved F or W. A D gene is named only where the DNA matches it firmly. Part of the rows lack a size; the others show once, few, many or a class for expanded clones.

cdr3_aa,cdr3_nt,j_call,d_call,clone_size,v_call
CASTLGSSTDTQYF,TGTGCCAGCACTCTAGGCTCTAGCACAGATACGCAGTATTTT,TRBJ2-3,.,.,TRBV9
CASSYKRAGWGSTEAFF,TGTGCCAGCAGTTACAAGCGCGCAGGCTGGGGGTCCACTGAAGCTTTCTTT,TRBJ1-1,.,.,TRBV6-7
CASSLLAGVGEQFF,TGTGCCAGCAGTTTACTAGCGGGAGTAGGAGAGCAGTTCTTC,TRBJ2-1,TRBD2,many,TRBV12-3/TRBV12-4
CSAPSGGASRETQYF,TGCAGTGCCCCATCGGGGGGAGCCTCTCGGGAGACCCAGTACTTC,TRBJ2-5,TRBD2,.,TRBV20-1
CASSMRAGGPHEQYF,TGTGCCAGTAGTATGCGAGCGGGAGGGCCCCACGAGCAGTACTTC,TRBJ2-7,TRBD2,.,TRBV19
CASSLSSGGDYNEQFF,TGCGCCAGCAGCTTGTCTAGCGGGGGGGACTACAATGAGCAGTTCTTC,TRBJ2-1,TRBD2,few,TRBV5-1
CASSAWDNTGELFF,TGCGCCAGCAGCGCTTGGGACAACACCGGGGAGCTGTTTTTT,TRBJ2-2,.,.,TRBV5-1
CASSLGAEGINIQYF,TGTGCCAGCAGCTTAGGGGCAGAGGGCATAAACATTCAGTACTTC,TRBJ2-4,.,.,TRBV7-9
CASSPAWTSGGVTYEQYF,TGTGCCAGCAGTCCCGCCTGGACTAGCGGGGGGGTTACCTACGAGCAGTACTTC,TRBJ2-7,TRBD2,.,TRBV27
CASRDTSDTQYF,TGCGCCAGCAGAGATACTTCGGATACGCAGTATTTT,TRBJ2-3,.,.,TRBV5-1
CASTGTGKASDGYTF,TGCGCCAGCACCGGGACAGGGAAGGCGTCAGATGGCTACACCTTC,TRBJ1-2,TRBD1,few,TRBV5-1